Listed below are T cell receptor beta chains from one sample, sequenced in a study of regulatory T cells. Produced via immunoSEQ multiplex PCR; TCRdb's table is partial and in-frame only. The sample shows 30,000 to 40,000 clones, roughly 93% of them seen only once. Material: conventional CD4+ T cells sorted from blood. Every receptor here comes from a child aged 2-15 years with CD3G deficiency. CDR3s include the opening cysteine and the closing phenylalanine or tryptophan. The D gene is left open where the match is weak. Clone size is stated in some rows and not others, as once, few, many or a class when expanded.

CDR3aa: CASSPPGWRYNEQFF
CDR3nt: TGTGCCAGCAGCCCCCCAGGGTGGCGTTACAATGAGCAGTTCTTC
j_gene: TRBJ2-1
d_gene: .
v_gene: TRBV7-9
abundance: .

CDR3aa: CASSQSPYQETQYF
CDR3nt: TGTGCCAGCAGCCAATCTCCTTACCAAGAGACCCAGTACTTC
j_gene: TRBJ2-5
d_gene: .
v_gene: TRBV11-2
abundance: once

CDR3aa: CASSPWQGEWYEQYF
CDR3nt: TGTGCCAGCAGCCCCTGGCAGGGGGAATGGTACGAGCAGTACTTC
j_gene: TRBJ2-7
d_gene: TRBD1
v_gene: TRBV28
abundance: .

CDR3aa: CASSIRGGNTEAFF
CDR3nt: TGTGCCAGTAGCATCAGGGGTGGGAACACTGAAGCTTTCTTT
j_gene: TRBJ1-1
d_gene: .
v_gene: TRBV19
abundance: .

CDR3aa: CASRTRRGSYEQYF
CDR3nt: TGTGCCAGCAGGACGCGGAGAGGCTCCTACGAGCAGTACTTC
j_gene: TRBJ2-7
d_gene: .
v_gene: TRBV28
abundance: once

CDR3aa: CASSEQANTGELFF
CDR3nt: TGTGCCAGCAGTGAACAGGCGAACACCGGGGAGCTGTTTTTT
j_gene: TRBJ2-2
d_gene: .
v_gene: TRBV6-1
abundance: .

CDR3aa: CARSFGGRSYNEQFF
CDR3nt: TGTGCCAGAAGCTTCGGCGGGAGGTCCTACAATGAGCAGTTCTTC
j_gene: TRBJ2-1
d_gene: TRBD2
v_gene: TRBV5-3
abundance: .

CDR3aa: CASRDRFTDTQYF
CDR3nt: TGTGCCAGCCGGGACAGGTTCACAGATACGCAGTATTTT
j_gene: TRBJ2-3
d_gene: TRBD1
v_gene: TRBV27
abundance: .

CDR3aa: CAWRAPGQGNQPQHF
CDR3nt: TGTGCCTGGAGGGCTCCGGGACAGGGAAATCAGCCCCAGCATTTT
j_gene: TRBJ1-5
d_gene: TRBD1
v_gene: TRBV30
abundance: once

CDR3aa: CASSRTTRDDTEAFF
CDR3nt: TGTGCCAGCAGCCGTACGACACGCGATGACACTGAAGCTTTCTTT
j_gene: TRBJ1-1
d_gene: .
v_gene: TRBV5-6
abundance: .

CDR3aa: CASSANGYGYTF
CDR3nt: TGTGCCAGCTCGGCAAATGGCTATGGCTACACCTTC
j_gene: TRBJ1-2
d_gene: .
v_gene: TRBV7-9
abundance: .

CDR3aa: CASSFGGSNGETQYF
CDR3nt: TGCGCCAGCAGCTTCGGCGGCTCGAATGGGGAGACCCAGTACTTC
j_gene: TRBJ2-5
d_gene: .
v_gene: TRBV5-1
abundance: once

CDR3aa: CATAPPGQAKTQYF
CDR3nt: TGTGCCACCGCGCCACCGGGACAGGCGAAGACCCAGTACTTC
j_gene: TRBJ2-5
d_gene: TRBD1
v_gene: TRBV28
abundance: .

CDR3aa: CASSLGYTQPQHF
CDR3nt: TGTGCCAGCAGTTTAGGCTACACCCAGCCCCAGCATTTT
j_gene: TRBJ1-5
d_gene: .
v_gene: TRBV28
abundance: few

CDR3aa: CASSIGGAAKNIQYF
CDR3nt: TGTGCCAGTAGTATAGGGGGAGCGGCCAAAAACATTCAGTACTTC
j_gene: TRBJ2-4
d_gene: .
v_gene: TRBV19
abundance: .

CDR3aa: CASSQRGAFLTF
CDR3nt: TGTGCCAGTAGTCAAAGAGGCGCCTTCCTGACTTTC
j_gene: TRBJ2-6
d_gene: .
v_gene: TRBV19
abundance: .

CDR3aa: CASSLPSPGPGFEQFF
CDR3nt: TGTGCCAGCAGCCTCCCCTCTCCGGGACCCGGTTTCGAGCAGTTCTTC
j_gene: TRBJ2-1
d_gene: .
v_gene: TRBV28
abundance: .

CDR3aa: CASSLSARGTEAFF
CDR3nt: TGTGCCAGCAGTTTATCGGCTCGGGGCACTGAAGCTTTCTTT
j_gene: TRBJ1-1
d_gene: .
v_gene: TRBV28
abundance: .

CDR3aa: CASSFTGRPNQPQHF
CDR3nt: TGTGCCAGCAGTTTCACGGGACGGCCTAATCAGCCCCAGCATTTT
j_gene: TRBJ1-5
d_gene: .
v_gene: TRBV28
abundance: .

CDR3aa: CASSWRGEYYDEQFF
CDR3nt: TGCGCCAGCAGCTGGAGGGGGGAGTATTACGATGAGCAGTTCTTC
j_gene: TRBJ2-1
d_gene: .
v_gene: TRBV5-1
abundance: .

CDR3aa: CASSLTGGPNEQFF
CDR3nt: TGTGCCAGCAGCTTAACGGGTGGTCCCAATGAGCAGTTCTTC
j_gene: TRBJ2-1
d_gene: .
v_gene: TRBV7-8
abundance: .

CDR3aa: CASSLAPFPQHF
CDR3nt: TGTGCCAGCAGTTTGGCTCCCTTTCCCCAGCATTTT
j_gene: TRBJ1-5
d_gene: .
v_gene: TRBV28
abundance: once

CDR3aa: CASSPRGRETQYF
CDR3nt: TGTGCCAGCAGTCCCAGGGGGCGAGAGACCCAGTACTTC
j_gene: TRBJ2-5
d_gene: TRBD1
v_gene: TRBV27
abundance: .

CDR3aa: CASRPTGSSGNTIYF
CDR3nt: TGTGCCAGCAGACCGACAGGGAGCTCTGGAAACACCATATATTTT
j_gene: TRBJ1-3
d_gene: TRBD1
v_gene: TRBV28
abundance: .

CDR3aa: CASSLDRDHEQYF
CDR3nt: TGCGCCAGCAGCTTGGACAGGGATCACGAGCAGTACTTC
j_gene: TRBJ2-7
d_gene: .
v_gene: TRBV5-1
abundance: .

CDR3aa: CASSSGLAGYQETQYF
CDR3nt: TGCGCCAGCAGCTCGGGACTAGCGGGGTACCAAGAGACCCAGTACTTC
j_gene: TRBJ2-5
d_gene: TRBD2
v_gene: TRBV5-1
abundance: .

CDR3aa: CASSLDPGLSEQYF
CDR3nt: TGCGCCAGCAGCTTGGACCCGGGACTAAGCGAGCAGTACTTC
j_gene: TRBJ2-7
d_gene: TRBD2
v_gene: TRBV5-1
abundance: .

CDR3aa: CASSSGGISYEQYF
CDR3nt: TGTGCCAGCAGTTCCGGAGGAATCTCCTACGAGCAGTACTTC
j_gene: TRBJ2-7
d_gene: .
v_gene: TRBV28
abundance: .

CDR3aa: CASSQDRGRKMYF
CDR3nt: TGCGCCAGCAGCCAAGATCGAGGACGTAAGATGTACTTC
j_gene: TRBJ2-7
d_gene: .
v_gene: TRBV4-1
abundance: .